This TCR beta chain was sequenced in a study of blood T cell repertoires in COVID-19. Overall study context: The origin of the acute and convalescent COVID-19 samples was the United States, Italy and Spain. The analysed material was cDNA or gDNA that came from T cells, B-cell-depleted T cells, or PBMCs.

The authors' processing: Nucleated cell number was recorded as an estimate derived from reference gene primer amplification. TCRdb's table, derived via immunoSEQ multiplex PCR, lists solely in-frame clones and lacks some. V and J calls and clone size are those listed in that table; D and trimming were worked out from the DNA. Among about 88,000 clones, about 88% were seen once, and the ten largest hold around 3%. The CDR3 length is 17 residues. CDR1 is ENHRY and CDR2 is SYGVKD in the germline V gene. The V and J ends lost 3 bases and 0 bases, in that order; junction bases with no gene match: 11. The TCR comes from a woman of 80 years or more with acute or convalescent COVID-19. Sequences were obtained from peripheral blood. This chain connects TRBV10-3 to TRBJ2-7, with 7 bases that match TRBD1. The CDR3: CAISDPPRQGFSYEQYF. The CDR3 bases are TGTGCCATCAGTGACCCCCCACGACAGGGCTTCTCCTACGAGCAGTACTTC.